The 17 T cell receptor beta chains below all came from one sample that was sequenced in a study of blood T cell repertoires in COVID-19. Profiling relied on immunoSEQ multiplex PCR, and the TCRdb table lists in-frame clones only, not all of them. The table shows tens of thousands of clones, with about four fifths occurring only once. The material sequenced was peripheral blood. The source of these receptors is a man in his 70s with acute or convalescent COVID-19.

The V gene is TRBV20-1, the J gene TRBJ1-5; no firm D call. From germline, CDR1 is DFQATT and CDR2 SNEGSKA (reference sequence). Between the trimmed V and J ends, which lost 3 bases and 6 bases, there was a span of 9 bases. CDR3 size: 12 residues. The CDR3 reads CSASSVSQPQHF. CDR3 sequence (DNA): TGCAGTGCTAGTTCAGTGTCTCAGCCCCAGCATTTT.

This clone was detected only a few times. The rearrangement links TRBV6-6 to TRBJ1-5; 10 bases are a match to TRBD1. V gave up 2 bases and J gave up 6 bases; unmatched junction bases: 7. The CDR3 is made up of 16 amino acids. Germline V lookup: CDR1 MNHNY, CDR2 SVGAGI (reference sequence). The CDR3 bases are TGTGCCAGCAGTTACCTTGGACAGGGGGTGGGTCAGCCCCAGCATTTT. Residues: CASSYLGQGVGQPQHF.

The chain couples TRBV18 to TRBJ1-2; D is unresolved. This CDR3 region has 12 residues. Trimming left V 3 bases short and J 3 bases short, with 5 bases between. Looked up from germline, CDR1 is KGHSH and CDR2 is LQKENI. The CDR3 DNA reads as TGTGCCAGCTCACCCCTCGACTATGGCTACACCTTC. Amino acids: CASSPLDYGYTF.

The V gene is TRBV7-9, the J gene TRBJ2-7; D may be TRBD2 (5 bases). Trimming cost V 0 bases and J 9 bases, with 15 bases left between them. The CDR3 is 14 amino acids. CDR1 and CDR2 (germline): SEHNR, FQNEAQ (reference sequence). The DNA of the CDR3 is TGTGCCAGCAGCTTAGCGGGAGAAACACTAGGGCAGTACTTC. Encoded protein: CASSLAGETLGQYF.

The sample holds a few counts of this clone. The rearrangement links TRBV10-3 to TRBJ1-5, with 9 bases aligning to TRBD1. The CDR3 loop spans 17 amino acids. V dropped 2 bases and J dropped 5; count of bases not matched to a gene: 10. From germline, CDR1 is ENHRY and CDR2 SYGVKD. The CDR3 is CAISEALTGQGYQPQHF. DNA for the CDR3: TGTGCCATCAGTGAGGCCCTCACGGGACAGGGTTATCAGCCCCAGCATTTT.

This clone appeared a few times. The V and J genes are TRBV19 and TRBJ2-5; 7 positions match TRBD1. From germline, CDR1 is LNHDA and CDR2 SQIVND (reference sequence). CDR3 length: 15 amino acids. V lost 5 bases, J lost 2 bases, and 8 bases stayed unmatched. The CDR3 sequence: CASSVPGGPQETQYF. The CDR3 DNA is TGTGCCAGTAGTGTTCCAGGGGGTCCTCAAGAGACCCAGTACTTC.

CDR3 in amino acids: CASSAWSGNNEQFF. CDR3 DNA sequence: TGTGCCAGCAGCGCCTGGAGCGGGAACAATGAGCAGTTCTTC. This chain connects TRBV9 to TRBJ2-1; 7 bases fit TRBD2. V gave up 3 bases and J gave up 5 bases; unmatched junction bases: 5. CDR1 is SGDLS, CDR2 YYNGEE, per germline. The CDR3 extends over 14 amino acids.

The chain links TRBV6-1 to TRBJ2-5; D is perhaps TRBD2 (6 bases). The CDR3 extends over 13 amino acids. Germline lookup yields CDR1 MNHNS and CDR2 SASEGT. Trimming took 0 bases from V and 5 from J, leaving 7 bases between them. The CDR3 sequence is CASSEAAGETQYF. The CDR3 DNA follows: TGTGCCAGCAGTGAAGCGGCGGGGGAGACCCAGTACTTC.

This chain uses TRBV5-4 with TRBJ1-1; D call uncertain. Between the trimmed V and J ends, which lost 0 bases and 4 bases, there was a span of 7 bases. The CDR3 runs to 13 residues. From germline, CDR1 is SGHNT and CDR2 YYREEE (reference sequence). In nucleotides, the CDR3 is TGTGCCAGCAGCTTGGACTCGGGCACTGAAGCTTTCTTT. Its translation is CASSLDSGTEAFF.

The rearrangement links TRBV29-1 to TRBJ1-1; 9 nucleotides line up with TRBD1. Germline V gene data show CDR1 as SQVTM and CDR2 as ANQGSEA. This CDR3 contains 14 residues. V shed 7 bases and J 0 bases; nucleotides not matched to a gene: 6. For the CDR3, the DNA is TGCAGCGGGGGACAGGGACCCATGAACACTGAAGCTTTCTTT. Encoded protein: CSGGQGPMNTEAFF.

The V gene is TRBV6-2 or TRBV6-3, the J gene TRBJ2-1; 9 nucleotides align to TRBD1. The V gene's germline CDR1 is MNHEY and CDR2 SVGEGT. The V gene end was trimmed by 10 bases and the J gene end by 10 bases; junction bases not matched to a gene: 17. The CDR3 is 15 residues long. The CDR3 region is CATTPGTGSVYEQFF. The DNA of the CDR3 is TGTGCCACCACCCCTGGGACAGGGAGTGTCTACGAGCAGTTCTTC.

The V call is TRBV11-1, the J call TRBJ2-3; D not resolved. There are 12 residues in the CDR3. V lost 5 bases and J lost 0, with 3 bases in between. CDR1 is SGHAT and CDR2 is FQDESV in the germline V gene (reference sequence). The CDR3 sequence: CASSRSTDTQYF. For the CDR3, the DNA is TGTGCCAGCAGCCGTAGCACAGATACGCAGTATTTT.

J is TRBJ1-3 and V is TRBV12-5; 9 nucleotides agree with TRBD1. Germline V gene sequence: CDR1 LGHNT, CDR2 FRNRAP. The CDR3 totals 18 residues. The trim removed 0 bases at V and 0 bases at J, leaving 6 bases unmatched. In DNA, the CDR3 is TGTGCTAGTGGTTTGGTAGGGAACAGGGGGCTCTCTGGAAACACCATATATTTT. Translated: CASGLVGNRGLSGNTIYF.

This chain connects TRBV28 to TRBJ1-6; 9 bases map to TRBD1. This CDR3 is built from 15 residues. V trimming: 8 bases; J trimming: 7 bases; junction bases outside the gene matches: 9. CDR1 is MDHEN, CDR2 SYDVKM, per germline. The CDR3 is CASGLSGQGNSPLHF. The CDR3 nucleotides read TGTGCCAGCGGCCTGAGCGGACAGGGGAATTCACCCCTCCACTTT.

V gene TRBV12-3 or TRBV12-4 combines with J gene TRBJ2-5, with 8 nucleotides matching TRBD1. V shed 8 bases and J 4 bases; nucleotides not matched to a gene: 3. This CDR3 comprises 12 residues. Here the CDR3 DNA reads TGTGCCAGCGCAGGGGGCGCAGAGACCCAGTACTTC. This codes for CASAGGAETQYF.

The chain links TRBV10-3 to TRBJ1-2, with 12 positions matching TRBD1. CDR3 length: 16 amino acids. CDR1 and CDR2 from the germline V gene are ENHRY and SYGVKD. J was trimmed by 5 bases and V by 6 bases; bases with no gene match: 10. The CDR3 sequence is CAISSGTGGAKYGYTF. CDR3 coding DNA: TGTGCCATCAGCTCCGGGACAGGGGGCGCGAAATATGGCTACACCTTC.

This clone was detected only a few times. The identical CDR3 is also encoded by other nucleotide sequences in the sample. V usage is TRBV20-1 and J usage is TRBJ2-5; D remains unclear. Germline lookup yields CDR1 DFQATT and CDR2 SNEGSKA (reference sequence). Trimming removed 6 bases at V and 5 bases at J, with 7 bases between. The CDR3 has 10 residues. Here the CDR3 reads CSARQETQYF. In DNA, the CDR3 is TGCAGTGCCCGTCAGGAGACCCAGTACTTC.